The 21 T cell receptor beta chains in this list originate from one sample, sequenced in a study of cytomegalovirus exposure and HLA in healthy donors. With 60 Vbeta and 13 Jbeta primers, the PCR was carried out. The assay was immunoSEQ multiplex PCR, and TCRdb's table has in-frame clones only and misses some. The sample carries 120,000 to 150,000 clones, around 79% recorded once. Sequenced material: PBMCs. The receptors originated from a man in his forties in good health and CMV-seropositive.

This clone was detected only once. The CDR3 reads CASSSRGTSGRIGQFF. The CDR3 bases are TGTGCCAGCAGCAGCCGGGGGACTAGCGGGAGGATCGGGCAGTTCTTC. The chain employs TRBV7-3 and TRBJ2-1; 15 bases line up with TRBD2. The CDR3 runs to 16 residues. Per germline, CDR1 SGHTA and CDR2 FQGTGA. Germline trimming cut 5 bases from V and 12 bases from J; bases unmatched to any gene: 11.

This clone was seen more than once but under ten times. The V and J genes are TRBV23-1 and TRBJ2-1, with 9 bases aligning to TRBD2. TRBV23-1 is annotated as an ORF whose role is uncertain. This CDR3 has 16 residues. Trimming at V came to 0 bases and at J to 5 bases, leaving 5 bases not matched to a gene. Here the CDR3 DNA reads TGCGCCAGCAGTCAATCACCGGGACTAGCCCACAATGAGCAGTTCTTC. Protein sequence: CASSQSPGLAHNEQFF.

This clone came up once. V and J are TRBV9 and TRBJ2-1; unclear D gene. This CDR3 region has 15 residues. V was pared by 0 bases and J by 1 base, with 8 bases between. CDR1 and CDR2 from the germline V gene are SGDLS and YYNGEE. The CDR3 DNA is TGTGCCAGCAGCGTAGTGGGCTGGTCCTACAATGAGCAGTTCTTC. This codes for CASSVVGWSYNEQFF. The whole variable domain, filled in from reference TRBV9 and TRBJ2-1, reads DSGVTQTPKHLITATGQRVTLRCSPRSGDLSVYWYQQSLDQGLQFLIQYYNGEERAKGNILERFSAQQFPDLHSELNLSSLELGDSALYFCASSVVGWSYNEQFFGPGTRLTVL.

V and J are TRBV15 and TRBJ2-2; D is ambiguous. V was trimmed by 1 base and J by 7 bases, leaving 4 bases between them. CDR3 length equals 12 residues. In germline, CDR1 is LNHNV, CDR2 YYDKDF (reference sequence). The CDR3 is CATSRAIGELFF. The DNA for the CDR3 is TGTGCCACCAGCAGAGCCATCGGGGAGCTGTTTTTT.

The chain recombines TRBV7-3 with TRBJ2-1, with a weak D call TRBD2 (5 bases). CDR1 and CDR2 (germline): SGHTA, FQGTGA. CDR3 length: 14 residues. Trimming took off 5 bases at V and 4 bases at J, with 12 bases between the two ends. The CDR3 spells CASSPSIGYNEQFF. DNA of the CDR3: TGTGCCAGCAGCCCTAGCATTGGGTACAATGAGCAGTTCTTC.

The J gene is TRBJ1-5, the V gene TRBV5-6; D is unresolved. CDR3 length: 14 amino acids. V was clipped by 0 bases and J by 4 bases, with 8 bases between them. Germline CDR1 reads SGHDT; CDR2 reads YYEEEE. The CDR3 spells CASSLGRSNQPQHF. DNA of the CDR3: TGTGCCAGCAGCTTGGGGAGGTCGAATCAGCCCCAGCATTTT.

The chain links TRBV10-2 to TRBJ2-7; the match to TRBD2 covers 15 bases. Trimming cost V 0 bases and J 12 bases; bases outside gene matches: 9. Looked up from germline, CDR1 is WSHSY and CDR2 is SAAADI. This CDR3 is built from 16 residues. The CDR3 DNA follows: TGCGCCAGCAGTGAGTCCGGGACTAGCGGGAGGCCATCGGGGTACTTC. It translates to CASSESGTSGRPSGYF.

The J gene is TRBJ2-2, the V gene TRBV27; 8 bases are shared with TRBD1. After removal of 6 bases from V and 8 bases from J, the junction contained 11 bases not matched to a gene. This CDR3 has 15 amino acids. Germline loops: CDR1 MNHEY, CDR2 SMNVEV (reference sequence). CDR3 in amino acids: CASRRADRAVGELFF. The CDR3 DNA reads as TGTGCCAGCAGACGGGCGGACAGGGCGGTAGGGGAGCTGTTTTTT.

Worth noting for this clone: At one of its ends the junction is not consistent with the germline gene, which may arise from a read error. The chain links TRBV7-9 to TRBJ2-7; D may be TRBD1 (6 bases). This CDR3 has 14 residues. The germline V gene encodes CDR1 SEHNR and CDR2 FQNEAQ (reference sequence). Written as DNA, the CDR3 is TGTTCCAGCAGCTTAAGGGACAAATCTTACGAGCAGTACTTC. It translates to CSSSLRDKSYEQYF.

The chain is built from TRBV18 and TRBJ1-1; TRBD1 matches at 9 bases. The V gene's germline CDR1 is KGHSH and CDR2 LQKENI. The CDR3 runs to 15 residues. The trim removed 2 bases at V and 5 bases at J, leaving 6 bases unmatched. The CDR3 coding sequence is TGTGCCAGCTCACCAGCGGGACAGGGTGGAACTGAAGCTTTCTTT. Amino acids: CASSPAGQGGTEAFF. Combining the CDR3 with reference TRBV18 and TRBJ1-1 gives the whole variable domain NAGVMQNPRHLVRRRGQEARLRCSPMKGHSHVYWYRQLPEEGLKFMVYLQKENIIDESGMPKERFSAEFPKEGPSILRIQQVVRGDSAAYFCASSPAGQGGTEAFFGQGTRLTVV.

The chain links TRBV2 to TRBJ1-5; D perhaps matches TRBD1 (5 bases). This CDR3 spans 12 amino acids. Looked up from germline, CDR1 is SNHLY and CDR2 is FYNNEI. V was clipped by 4 bases and J by 9 bases, with 10 bases between them. The CDR3: CASSGDQGPQHF. Here the CDR3 DNA reads TGTGCCAGCAGTGGGGATCAGGGGCCCCAGCATTTT.

This clone has more than one count but fewer than ten. The chain is built from TRBV6-5 and TRBJ1-6; D is unclear. Germline assignment: CDR1 MNHEY and CDR2 SVGAGI. This CDR3 region has 13 residues. Trimming left V 0 bases short and J 9 bases short, with 6 bases between. The CDR3 loop reads CASSYSLTSPLHF. CDR3 sequence (DNA): TGTGCCAGCAGTTACTCCCTAACTTCACCCCTCCACTTT.

This rearrangement joins TRBV19 to TRBJ2-7; TRBD1 agrees at 10 bases. There are 14 residues in the CDR3. The germline gives CDR1 LNHDA, CDR2 SQIVND (reference sequence). Trimming at V came to 4 bases and at J to 1 base, leaving 1 base not matched to a gene. CDR3 residues: CASSRDRGSYEQYF. The CDR3 nucleotides are TGTGCCAGTAGTAGGGACAGGGGATCCTACGAGCAGTACTTC.

Here the CDR3 reads CATTGAQFSQPQHF. CDR3 bases: TGTGCCACCACAGGGGCGCAGTTCTCTCAGCCCCAGCATTTT. The V and J genes are TRBV6-1 and TRBJ1-5; 7 nucleotides agree with TRBD1. The CDR3 spans 14 residues. Germline V gives CDR1 MNHNS, CDR2 SASEGT. The V segment lost 10 bases and the J segment 6 bases; nucleotides outside the gene matches: 12.

The V gene is TRBV7-8, the J gene TRBJ1-2; 8 positions match TRBD1. Unmatched junction bases numbered 16, after V lost 1 base and J lost 6 bases. The CDR3 is 18 amino acids. Germline CDR1 reads SGHVS; CDR2 reads FQNEAQ. CDR3 sequence (DNA): TGTGCCAGCAGCTTAGGCCCTTCAGGACAGGGTGGTATCCATGGCTACACCTTC. It translates to CASSLGPSGQGGIHGYTF.

This chain connects TRBV19 to TRBJ1-2, with D possibly matching TRBD1 (6 bases). The CDR3 is made up of 16 amino acids. CDR1 and CDR2 (germline): LNHDA, SQIVND (reference sequence). The V end lost 8 bases, the J end lost 0 bases, and 19 bases lay between the germline ends. CDR3 protein: CASSASGGPTNYGYTF. CDR3 nucleotide sequence: TGTGCCAGTTCCGCGTCGGGGGGCCCCACTAACTATGGCTACACCTTC.

CDR3 nucleotide sequence: TGTGCCAGCTCACCACAGGAAGCGCTAAACTCCTACGAGCAGTACTTC. This encodes CASSPQEALNSYEQYF. The chain links TRBV18 to TRBJ2-7; D is ambiguous. This CDR3 comprises 16 residues. Trimming pared 1 base from V and 0 bases from J, leaving 13 bases between. CDR1 and CDR2 (germline): KGHSH, LQKENI.

This clone turned up a few times. V is TRBV11-2 and J is TRBJ2-5; 10 bases match TRBD2. The V and J ends lost 5 bases and 7 bases, in that order; junction bases with no gene match: 10. The CDR3 runs 15 residues. CDR1 is SGHAT and CDR2 is FQNNGV in the germline V gene. The CDR3 coding sequence is TGTGCCAGCAGCCAGGGCAGCGGGAGGGGGGGGACCCAGTACTTC. It translates to CASSQGSGRGGTQYF.

The CDR3 nucleotides are TGCGCCAGCAGTAACAGGGCCGGGGAGCTGTTTTTT. Its translation is CASSNRAGELFF. This sequence joins TRBV10-1 and TRBJ2-2, with D tentatively TRBD1 (6 bases). Germline V gene data show CDR1 as WNHNN and CDR2 as SYGVQD (reference sequence). V lost 5 bases and J lost 6, with 7 bases in between. CDR3 length equals 12 residues.

As for this clone: Compared with germline, one end of the junction differs, possibly owing to a read error. This chain connects TRBV6-5 to TRBJ2-3, with 10 bases aligning to TRBD1. The CDR3 spans 15 residues. Per the germline V gene, CDR1 is MNHEY and CDR2 is SVGAGI. DNA of the CDR3: TGTGCCAGCAGTAACTCCGGGACAGGGGCAGATACGCAGTATTTT. Protein product: CASSNSGTGADTQYF.

This rearrangement joins TRBV18 to TRBJ1-1; TRBD1 matches at 10 bases. CDR1 KGHSH and CDR2 LQKENI come from the germline V gene. The CDR3 runs 16 residues. Trimming cost V 3 bases and J 1 base; bases outside gene matches: 5. The CDR3 here is CASSPTGDRGNTEAFF. CDR3 bases: TGTGCCAGCTCACCCACCGGGGACAGGGGGAACACTGAAGCTTTCTTT.